The rows below give T cell receptor beta chains drawn from one sample of a study of cytomegalovirus exposure and HLA in healthy donors. This table comes from immunoSEQ multiplex PCR, and its TCRdb copy is limited to in-frame clones, with some not included. In the table there are about 59,000 clones, roughly 80% of which are singletons. The sequencing input was PBMCs. The receptors shown here come from a human donor in good health. CDR3s include the opening cysteine and the closing phenylalanine or tryptophan. Each record gives: CDR3 DNA, CDR3 protein, D gene, V gene, clone size, J gene. The D gene is left open where the match is weak. Clone size is given for some rows only: seen once, a few or many times, or a class if the clone is expanded.

TGTGCCAGCATCGGGAGCTCTGGAAACACCATATATTTT,CASIGSSGNTIYF,NA,TRBV6-5,NA,TRBJ1-3
TGTGCCAGCAGTACAGATTATAATTCACCCCTCCACTTT,CASSTDYNSPLHF,NA,TRBV28,NA,TRBJ1-6
TGTGCCAGCAGTTTAGGTCGGGGGTACAATGAGCAGTTCTTC,CASSLGRGYNEQFF,NA,TRBV27,NA,TRBJ2-1
TGTGCCAGCAGCTCGGAACAGGGGGCCGGTTACATTCAGTACTTC,CASSSEQGAGYIQYF,TRBD1,TRBV5-4,NA,TRBJ2-4
TGTGCCAGCAGCTTAGCCGGGACAGGGATAACTAGCCACTACGAGCAGTACTTC,CASSLAGTGITSHYEQYF,TRBD1,TRBV7-2,few,TRBJ2-7
TGTGCCAGCAAAGCGGGAGGGAATTACAATGAGCAGTTCTTC,CASKAGGNYNEQFF,TRBD2,TRBV27,NA,TRBJ2-1
TGCAGTGCTAGTTTAGACTATGGCTACACCTTC,CSASLDYGYTF,NA,TRBV20-1,NA,TRBJ1-2
TGTGCCAGCCACGCCGGGGACAGGGTAAAGGATGGCTACACCTTC,CASHAGDRVKDGYTF,TRBD1,TRBV6-5,NA,TRBJ1-2
TGTGCCAGCAGTGACTCGTCGGGAGTAGGCGGGAATACGCAGTATTTT,CASSDSSGVGGNTQYF,NA,TRBV6-4,NA,TRBJ2-3
TGTGCCAGCAGCGTCGACAGGGGTGAGACCCAGTACTTC,CASSVDRGETQYF,TRBD1,TRBV5-4,NA,TRBJ2-5
TGTGCCAGCAGTTTCGGGGGGGCTAGAAGGGCAGATACGCAGTATTTT,CASSFGGARRADTQYF,TRBD2,TRBV2,NA,TRBJ2-3
TGTGCCAGCAGTCGACAGGGAGATGGCTACACCTTC,CASSRQGDGYTF,TRBD1,TRBV7-9,NA,TRBJ1-2
TGTGCCAGCAGCTTAGGGACACTCGGAATGAACACTGAAGCTTTCTTT,CASSLGTLGMNTEAFF,NA,TRBV11-2,NA,TRBJ1-1
TGTGCCAGCAGCTTACAAGCGGGAGACGAGCAGTACTTC,CASSLQAGDEQYF,TRBD2,TRBV7-3,once,TRBJ2-7
TGTGCCTGGAGTCTAGGGGGGGACAATGAGCAGTTCTTC,CAWSLGGDNEQFF,NA,TRBV30,NA,TRBJ2-1
TGTGCCATCAGTGAGTCCAGGACTAGCGGGGGCTACGAGCAGTACTTC,CAISESRTSGGYEQYF,TRBD2,TRBV10-3,NA,TRBJ2-7
TGCGCCAGCAGCGAGGCTGCGGGGGGGGACGAGCAGTACTTC,CASSEAAGGDEQYF,TRBD2,TRBV5-1,once,TRBJ2-7
TGTGCCTGGACCCCGACAGTGAACACTGAAGCTTTCTTT,CAWTPTVNTEAFF,NA,TRBV30,NA,TRBJ1-1
TGCAGCGGGAGGGCTAGCCTATTGTCCTACAATGAGCAGTTCTTC,CSGRASLLSYNEQFF,NA,TRBV29-1,NA,TRBJ2-1
TGTGCCAGCAGCTTCGGGGGACACGAGCAGTACTTC,CASSFGGHEQYF,NA,TRBV11-2,NA,TRBJ2-7
TGCGCCAGCAGCCCCTGGCCGGGACAGGGGGTATACAATGAGCAGTTCTTC,CASSPWPGQGVYNEQFF,TRBD1,TRBV5-1,NA,TRBJ2-1
TGTGCCAGCAGTGACCGATCCGTGGGGGCTGGGACTGAAGCTTTCTTT,CASSDRSVGAGTEAFF,NA,TRBV6-1,NA,TRBJ1-1
TGTGCCAGCAGCTTAGGCTGGGTGACTAGCCATACTATAGGGACCCAGTACTTC,CASSLGWVTSHTIGTQYF,TRBD2,TRBV7-8,NA,TRBJ2-5
TGTGCCAGCAGCCATTCCCCTTCTAGCGGGAATTACAATGAGCAGTTCTTC,CASSHSPSSGNYNEQFF,TRBD2,TRBV14,NA,TRBJ2-1
TGCGCCAGCAGCTTGGGAGGCATTAACACAGATACGCAGTATTTT,CASSLGGINTDTQYF,NA,TRBV5-1,NA,TRBJ2-3
TGTGCCAGCTCACCTCAGGGAATTTCCTACGAGCAGTACTTC,CASSPQGISYEQYF,NA,TRBV18,NA,TRBJ2-7
TGTGCCAGCAGTCGAACTAGCGTAAGCTCCTACAATGAGCAGTTCTTC,CASSRTSVSSYNEQFF,TRBD2,TRBV27,NA,TRBJ2-1
TGTGCCAGCAGGCCCTCACTAGTTTTCGGGACCCAGTACTTC,CASRPSLVFGTQYF,NA,TRBV7-2,NA,TRBJ2-5
TGCGCCAGCAGCTTGGCAGGGGATTTCTACGAGCAGTACTTC,CASSLAGDFYEQYF,NA,TRBV5-1,few,TRBJ2-7
TGCGCCAGCAGCCAAGTGGAGTGGAGGGAGGCGAACAATGAGCAGTTCTTC,CASSQVEWREANNEQFF,NA,TRBV4-3,NA,TRBJ2-1
TGTGCCTCCTGGCCGTGGCCCCAGCATTTT,CASWPWPQHF,NA,TRBV21-1,few,TRBJ1-5
TGTGCCAGTAGTATAGCTATACAGGGGAAGGAGCAGTACTTC,CASSIAIQGKEQYF,TRBD1,TRBV19,NA,TRBJ2-7
TGTGCCAGCAGCCAACTCAGGGGGGTGTCCTACGAGCAGTACTTC,CASSQLRGVSYEQYF,NA,TRBV4-2,NA,TRBJ2-7
TGCGCCAGCAGCCAAGGGGGACAGGGCACAGATACGCAGTATTTT,CASSQGGQGTDTQYF,TRBD1,TRBV4-3,NA,TRBJ2-3
TGTGCCAGCAGCCAAAGAGGATCGGATACGGAGACCCAGTACTTC,CASSQRGSDTETQYF,NA,TRBV5-5,NA,TRBJ2-5
TGTGCCAGCAGCTTGAACAGGGGAATGGAGCGTAGGGGCTACACCTTC,CASSLNRGMERRGYTF,TRBD1,TRBV5-4,NA,TRBJ1-2
TGTGCCAGCAGCTTATTAGGCGGGAGGGGGCACAATGAGCAGTTCTTC,CASSLLGGRGHNEQFF,TRBD2,TRBV7-9,NA,TRBJ2-1
TGTGCCAGCAGCCTACGGACAGAAAACACTGAAGCTTTCTTT,CASSLRTENTEAFF,NA,TRBV16,NA,TRBJ1-1
TGTGCCAGCAGCTTAGAAATTCCCCGGGACAGGCCCTACGAGCAGTACTTC,CASSLEIPRDRPYEQYF,TRBD1,TRBV5-4,NA,TRBJ2-7
TGTGCCAGCAGCTTAGATAGAGATGAGCAGTTCTTC,CASSLDRDEQFF,NA,TRBV11-2,NA,TRBJ2-1
TGTGCCTGGAGTATGCAAGAGAATTCACCCCTCCACTTT,CAWSMQENSPLHF,NA,TRBV30,NA,TRBJ1-6
TGTGCCAGCAGCTTGAGGCGGGGGGCCACCTATGGCTACACCTTC,CASSLRRGATYGYTF,NA,TRBV5-8,NA,TRBJ1-2
TGTGCCAGCAGTTACACCACGCAGGGGGGTCGCACTGAAGCTTTCTTT,CASSYTTQGGRTEAFF,TRBD1,TRBV6-5,few,TRBJ1-1
TGTGCCAGCAGCCCCGGGACAAAGGGTGCAGATACGCAGTATTTT,CASSPGTKGADTQYF,NA,TRBV6-5,NA,TRBJ2-3
TGTGCCAGCAGCCATCCCATCGGGGGTCAGGGGGACTATGGCTACACCTTC,CASSHPIGGQGDYGYTF,TRBD1,TRBV4-2,NA,TRBJ1-2
TGTGCCAGCAGCTTAAAACGAACCGACTCCTCTGGGGCCAACGTCCTGACTTTC,CASSLKRTDSSGANVLTF,NA,TRBV7-9,NA,TRBJ2-6
TGTGCCGGAGGACTAGCGGGAGTACTAGAGCAGTTCTTC,CAGGLAGVLEQFF,TRBD2,TRBV2,NA,TRBJ2-1
TGTGCCAGCAGGGCGTCGACTAGCGGCCGCACAGATACGCAGTATTTT,CASRASTSGRTDTQYF,TRBD2,TRBV7-9,NA,TRBJ2-3
TGTGCCAGCAGCATAGACAGGTGGATAGTCTCGAACACTGAAGCTTTCTTT,CASSIDRWIVSNTEAFF,NA,TRBV7-9,NA,TRBJ1-1
TGTGCCAGCAGCGCGGGCGGGGGTCACGGCTACACCTTC,CASSAGGGHGYTF,NA,TRBV11-3,NA,TRBJ1-2
TGTGCCAGTAGCGGACTAGCGGGGCGAAGCTCCTACAATGAGCAGTTCTTC,CASSGLAGRSSYNEQFF,TRBD2,TRBV19,once,TRBJ2-1